These 7 T cell receptor beta chains were sequenced from one sample in a study of CD8 T cells in ankylosing spondylitis (dated 2017 in TCRdb). Receptor amplification or capture employed 5' RACE. The listed sequencing device is Illumina HiSeq 2500. Using fastp trimming at Q25 and MiXCR clonotype assembly, TCRdb reanalyzed the public sequencing data and kept in-frame beta chains. Every CDR3 protein is listed once, alongside the most common genes and DNA of its rows. The sample profile shows about 340,000 distinct CDR3 sequences; around 15% of them were found once. The top ten constitute roughly 1.1% of the sample. The sample comprised blood, either unsorted or a sorted T cell fraction (not recorded which). The source is a male donor with ankylosing spondylitis or in good health (not recorded which).

There are a few counts of this clonotype. This sequence joins TRBV3-1 and TRBJ2-7; D unclear. CDR1 LGHDT and CDR2 YNNKEL come from the germline V gene (reference sequence). This CDR3 contains 12 residues. Trimming took off 4 bases at V and 6 bases at J, with 10 bases between the two ends. The chain's CDR3 is CASSPPGGEQYF. In DNA form, the CDR3 reads TGTGCCAGCAGCCCCCCAGGTGGCGAGCAGTACTTC.

The chain employs TRBV3-1 and TRBJ2-3; D not certain. CDR3 length: 13 amino acids. Germline lookup yields CDR1 LGHDT and CDR2 YNNKEL (reference sequence). V lost 2 bases and J lost 6, with 9 bases in between. The CDR3 reads CASSQYHDDTQYF. CDR3 DNA: TGTGCCAGCAGCCAATATCACGACGATACGCAGTATTTT.

This clonotype has just a few counts. The chain uses TRBV12-3 or TRBV12-4 and TRBJ2-3, with 13 bases fitting TRBD2. Trimming took 0 bases from V and 0 from J; bases not matched to a gene: 6. The CDR3 covers 19 residues. The CDR3 DNA is TGTGCCAGCAGTTTAGCCGGGACTAGCGGGACTATTAGCACAGATACGCAGTATTTT. Protein product: CASSLAGTSGTISTDTQYF.

This clonotype was seen only a few times. The V call is TRBV3-1, the J call TRBJ1-1; 7 bases map to TRBD1. Germline CDR1 and CDR2: LGHDT and YNNKEL (reference sequence). V shed 0 bases, J shed 6 bases, and the junction held 7 bases outside the gene matches. CDR3 length equals 15 residues. CDR3 bases: TGTGCCAGCAGCCAAGAGGGCAGGGGGAGCGCTGAAGCTTTCTTT. Translating it yields CASSQEGRGSAEAFF.

This clonotype was seen a single time. The CDR3 region is CATSRTGDRFGSYNEQFF. CDR3 DNA sequence: TGTGCCACCAGCAGGACAGGAGACAGGTTTGGATCCTACAATGAGCAGTTCTTC. This chain uses TRBV15 with TRBJ2-1, with a tentative D call TRBD1 (6 bases). V lost 3 bases and J lost 1, with 19 bases in between. The CDR3 spans 18 residues. Germline V gene sequence: CDR1 LNHNV, CDR2 YYDKDF (reference sequence). The full variable domain, its missing parts supplied by reference TRBV15 and TRBJ2-1, is DAMVIQNPRYQVTQFGKPVTLSCSQTLNHNVMYWYQQKSSQAPKLLFHYYDKDFNNEADTPDNFQSRRPNTSFCFLDIRSPGLGDTAMYLCATSRTGDRFGSYNEQFFGPGTRLTVL.

V usage is TRBV7-9 and J usage is TRBJ2-2; 7 bases map to TRBD1. Germline V gene sequence: CDR1 SEHNR, CDR2 FQNEAQ (reference sequence). This CDR3 spans 17 amino acids. V was pared by 5 bases and J by 4 bases, with 13 bases of the junction left unmatched. The CDR3 sequence is CASSTPDDRVGTGELFF. CDR3 DNA sequence: TGTGCCAGCAGCACCCCTGATGACAGGGTTGGCACCGGGGAGCTGTTTTTT.

This chain connects TRBV6-5 to TRBJ2-2; TRBD1 agrees at 7 bases. V trimming: 3 bases; J trimming: 4 bases; junction bases outside the gene matches: 5. The germline gives CDR1 MNHEY, CDR2 SVGAGI. The CDR3 extends over 15 amino acids. In DNA form, the CDR3 reads TGTGCCAGCAGTTATGACAGGGTGGGCACCGGGGAGCTGTTTTTT. Residues: CASSYDRVGTGELFF.